Each of the 5 T cell receptor beta chains below was sequenced from the same sample in a study of OX40 agonist ivuxolimab in advanced cancers. Profiled with immunoSEQ multiplex PCR; TCRdb holds only in-frame clones, not every one. In the table there are some 69,000 clones, 85% to 90% of which are singletons. Sequences were derived from CD4+ or CD8+ T cells sorted from blood, sampled in a trial of the OX40 agonist ivuxolimab. The receptors derive from an adult with an advanced solid tumor such as melanoma, head and neck, liver or kidney cancer.

The chain recombines TRBV6-1 with TRBJ2-7, with D perhaps TRBD1 (6 bases). V lost 2 bases and J 3 bases, leaving 11 bases between the germline ends. Per germline, CDR1 MNHNS and CDR2 SASEGT. The CDR3 loop spans 14 amino acids. As DNA, the CDR3 is TGTGCCAGCAGTGAAAGGTCGGACAGCTACGAGCAGTACTTC. Translation: CASSERSDSYEQYF.

This chain connects TRBV7-3 to TRBJ2-3; D remains ambiguous. CDR1 and CDR2 (germline): SGHTA, FQGTGA. The length of the CDR3 is 14 residues. V lost 4 bases, J lost 0 bases, and 8 bases lay in between. DNA of the CDR3: TGTGCCAGCAGCTCATTCTCTAGCACAGATACGCAGTATTTT. Its protein is CASSSFSSTDTQYF. Filled out from reference TRBV7-3 and TRBJ2-3, the complete variable domain reads GAGVSQTPSNKVTEKGKYVELRCDPISGHTALYWYRQSLGQGPEFLIYFQGTGAADDSGLPNDRFFAVRPEGSVSTLKIQRTERGDSAVYLCASSSFSSTDTQYFGPGTRLTVL.

The J gene is TRBJ1-1, the V gene TRBV27, with TRBD1 matching 12 bases. Unmatched junction bases numbered 8, after V lost 4 bases and J lost 5 bases. The CDR3 loop spans 16 amino acids. Germline V gene sequence: CDR1 MNHEY, CDR2 SMNVEV (reference sequence). Here the CDR3 reads CASSYGTGGGGTEAFF. The DNA of the CDR3 is TGTGCCAGCAGTTACGGGACAGGGGGCGGAGGGACTGAAGCTTTCTTT.

V usage is TRBV30 and J usage is TRBJ2-1; TRBD1 aligns across 11 bases. The CDR3 is 17 amino acids. Germline V CDR1 and CDR2: GTSNPN, SVGIG (reference sequence). Trimming cost V 1 base and J 8 bases; bases outside gene matches: 13. The CDR3 sequence is CAWSATWGDRGTDEQFF. The CDR3 nucleotides read TGTGCCTGGAGTGCAACTTGGGGGGACAGGGGGACGGATGAGCAGTTCTTC. Complete variable domain (other parts from reference TRBV30 and TRBJ2-1): SQTIHQWPATLVQPVGSPLSLECTVEGTSNPNLYWYRQAAGRGLQLLFYSVGIGQISSEVPQNLSASRPQDRQFILSSKKLLLSDSGFYLCAWSATWGDRGTDEQFFGPGTRLTVL.

The chain has TRBV5-1 and TRBJ2-1; tentatively, D is TRBD2 (5 bases). The CDR3 contains 17 residues. Germline V gene lookup returns CDR1 SGHRS and CDR2 YFSETQ. V dropped 0 bases and J dropped 4 bases, with 17 bases sitting between them. The CDR3 loop reads CASSLAAGGPKYNEQFF. The CDR3 DNA sequence: TGCGCCAGCAGCTTGGCGGCGGGCGGCCCCAAATACAATGAGCAGTTCTTC.